These 28 T cell receptor beta chains originate from one sample sequenced in a study of CD8+ T cells in alopecia areata. After isolation, RNA underwent reverse transcription to generate cDNA as the sequencing template. Produced via immunoSEQ multiplex PCR; TCRdb's table is partial and in-frame only. This table holds some 210,000 clones, roughly three fifths found once. Treatment specified: oral pan-JAK inhibitor, 5-10 mg twice daily. The material sequenced was CD4+ T cells sorted from blood, taken between weeks 43 and 45, from a patient treated with tofacitinib. The receptors stem from a human donor with alopecia areata.

The chain uses TRBV30 and TRBJ2-2; D gene ambiguous. This CDR3 spans 17 amino acids. Germline V gene data show CDR1 as GTSNPN and CDR2 as SVGIG (reference sequence). Trimming pared 4 bases from V and 5 bases from J, leaving 23 bases between. The CDR3 DNA is TGTGCCTGGACCCGTCATACAGAAGGGATTCGGACCGGGGAGCTGTTTTTT. It yields the protein CAWTRHTEGIRTGELFF.

The V gene is TRBV4-3, the J gene TRBJ1-5, with a possible D match to TRBD1 (5 bases). The CDR3 is made up of 14 amino acids. The V gene lost 0 bases and the J gene lost 9 bases, with 12 bases spanning the gap. Germline CDR1 is LGHNA and CDR2 is YSLEER. CDR3 sequence (DNA): TGCGCCAGCAGCCAAGATCCGGGACCTTCGCCCCAGCATTTT. It encodes CASSQDPGPSPQHF.

CDR3 region: CASSQEPWGDEQYF. CDR3 DNA: TGCGCCAGCAGCCAAGAACCCTGGGGGGACGAGCAGTACTTC. V is TRBV4-3 and J is TRBJ2-7; a possible D gene is TRBD2 (6 bases). Germline values: CDR1 LGHNA, CDR2 YSLEER. The CDR3 extends over 14 amino acids. Trimming removed 0 bases at V and 5 bases at J, with 11 bases between.

The CDR3 bases are TGTGCCAGTACTTTTGCAGAGACCCAGTACTTC. It encodes CASTFAETQYF. The chain joins TRBV19 to TRBJ2-5, with D hard to call. CDR1 is LNHDA, CDR2 SQIVND, per germline (reference sequence). This CDR3 comprises 11 residues. V lost 7 bases to trimming and J lost 4 bases, with 7 bases between them. Full variable domain (remainder filled in from reference TRBV19 and TRBJ2-5): DGGITQSPKYLFRKEGQNVTLSCEQNLNHDAMYWYRQDPGQGLRLIYYSQIVNDFQKGDIAEGYSVSREKKESFPLTVTSAQKNPTAFYLCASTFAETQYFGPGTRLLVL.

This clone was found a few times. The chain uses TRBV19 and TRBJ1-2, with D perhaps matching TRBD1 (6 bases). Germline V gene data show CDR1 as LNHDA and CDR2 as SQIVND (reference sequence). Trimming removed 3 bases from V and 5 bases from J, with 19 bases in between. This CDR3 comprises 16 residues. CDR3 sequence reads: CASSIGGLYLGYGYTF. The CDR3 coding sequence is TGTGCCAGTAGTATCGGGGGGCTGTACCTCGGGTATGGCTACACCTTC.

This chain links TRBV30 with TRBJ1-1, with D unclear. CDR1 and CDR2 (germline): GTSNPN, SVGIG (reference sequence). This CDR3 region has 12 residues. V lost 2 bases and J lost 4, with 8 bases in between. CDR3 loop: CAWSKSVTEAFF. DNA for the CDR3: TGTGCCTGGAGTAAGTCAGTCACTGAAGCTTTCTTT. Full variable domain (remainder filled in from reference TRBV30 and TRBJ1-1): SQTIHQWPATLVQPVGSPLSLECTVEGTSNPNLYWYRQAAGRGLQLLFYSVGIGQISSEVPQNLSASRPQDRQFILSSKKLLLSDSGFYLCAWSKSVTEAFFGQGTRLTVV.

This clone occurred a few times. V gene TRBV11-2 combines with J gene TRBJ2-1; TRBD2 matches at 15 bases. CDR1 SGHAT and CDR2 FQNNGV come from the germline V gene. V trimming: 6 bases; J trimming: 8 bases; junction bases outside the gene matches: 11. The CDR3 has 17 amino acids. The CDR3 DNA reads TGTGCCAGCAGACCGGGACTAGCGGGGGGCCTTGGGCATGAGCAGTTCTTC. It codes for CASRPGLAGGLGHEQFF.

V is TRBV9 and J is TRBJ2-1; the match to TRBD1 covers 8 bases. The CDR3 is made up of 12 amino acids. V lost 3 bases, J lost 12 bases, and 5 bases stayed unmatched. Looked up from germline, CDR1 is SGDLS and CDR2 is YYNGEE. CDR3 bases: TGTGCCAGCAGCGCCGGACAGGGTATGCAGTTCTTC. It is translated as CASSAGQGMQFF.

Comments on this clone: Other DNA sequences within the sample encode an identical CDR3. The CDR3 reads CSVERQMNTEAFF. The DNA of the CDR3 is TGCAGCGTTGAACGACAGATGAACACTGAAGCTTTCTTT. This chain uses TRBV29-1 with TRBJ1-1; D is possibly TRBD1 (5 bases). Between the trimmed V and J ends, which lost 2 bases and 0 bases, there was a span of 7 bases. The germline CDR1 and CDR2 sequences are SQVTM and ANQGSEA. CDR3 length equals 13 residues.

V is TRBV4-3 and J is TRBJ2-1; TRBD2 agrees at 8 bases. J gave up 0 bases and V 0 bases, and 4 bases lay outside the gene matches. CDR1 is LGHNA and CDR2 is YSLEER in the germline V gene. This CDR3 comprises 17 residues. The CDR3 is CASSQEASGSSYNEQFF. For the CDR3, the DNA is TGCGCCAGCAGCCAAGAAGCTAGCGGGTCCTCCTACAATGAGCAGTTCTTC.

The rearrangement links TRBV18 to TRBJ1-6; D possibly corresponds to TRBD1 (6 bases). Trimming took 5 bases from V and 8 from J, leaving 19 bases between them. This CDR3 spans 16 amino acids. CDR1 and CDR2 (germline): KGHSH, LQKENI. CDR3 nucleotide sequence: TGTGCCAGCTCAAACAGGGAAAGAGTGGTTGATTCACCCCTCCACTTT. Translation gives CASSNRERVVDSPLHF. The full variable domain, rest sourced from reference TRBV18 and TRBJ1-6, is NAGVMQNPRHLVRRRGQEARLRCSPMKGHSHVYWYRQLPEEGLKFMVYLQKENIIDESGMPKERFSAEFPKEGPSILRIQQVVRGDSAAYFCASSNRERVVDSPLHFGNGTRLTVT.

Ten or more counts support this clone. The chain joins TRBV2 to TRBJ1-5; D perhaps matches TRBD1 (5 bases). The CDR3 consists of 14 residues. Germline loops: CDR1 SNHLY, CDR2 FYNNEI. V lost 5 bases, J lost 5 bases, and 13 bases lay in between. The CDR3 protein is CASSQRGGYQPQHF. The CDR3, as DNA: TGTGCCAGCAGTCAACGGGGGGGTTATCAGCCCCAGCATTTT.

The chain combines TRBV7-9 with TRBJ1-1, with TRBD1 as a possible D gene (6 bases). The CDR3 covers 16 residues. CDR1 and CDR2 from the germline V gene are SEHNR and FQNEAQ (reference sequence). The ends were cut back, 0 bases at V and 3 bases at J, with 14 bases in the middle. The CDR3 DNA sequence: TGTGCCAGCAGCTTAGCCCATGGTGGGGGCTACACTGAAGCTTTCTTT. Encoded protein: CASSLAHGGGYTEAFF.

This chain uses TRBV7-6 with TRBJ2-7; 14 bases are shared with TRBD2. This CDR3 has 16 residues. Germline values: CDR1 SGHVS, CDR2 FNYEAQ. The ends lost 5 bases at V and 5 bases at J; junction bases unmatched: 8. The CDR3 DNA sequence: TGTGCCAGCAGCCCGGGGACTAGCGGGGGAATCCACGAGCAGTACTTC. This encodes CASSPGTSGGIHEQYF. The complete variable domain, with remaining parts taken from reference TRBV7-6 and TRBJ2-7, reads GAGVSQSPRYKVTKRGQDVALRCDPISGHVSLYWYRQALGQGPEFLTYFNYEAQQDKSGLPNDRFSAERPEGSISTLTIQRTEQRDSAMYRCASSPGTSGGIHEQYFGPGTRLTVT.

J is TRBJ1-1 and V is TRBV18; no definite D call. This CDR3 comprises 14 residues. Trimming removed 4 bases at V and 0 bases at J, with 9 bases between. The germline CDR1 and CDR2 sequences are KGHSH and LQKENI. CDR3 sequence: CASSQDFMNTEAFF. The CDR3 DNA follows: TGTGCCAGCTCACAGGACTTCATGAACACTGAAGCTTTCTTT.

This sequence joins TRBV6-5 and TRBJ1-1; D might be TRBD1 (5 bases). Per the germline V gene, CDR1 is MNHEY and CDR2 is SVGAGI. Trimming cost V 7 bases and J 5 bases, with 20 bases left between them. The CDR3 runs 15 residues. CDR3 nucleotide sequence: TGTGCCAGCACCGCGGAGGGACCAGTGGGAACTGAAGCTTTCTTT. It translates to CASTAEGPVGTEAFF.

This clone was picked up a small number of times. V gene TRBV29-1 combines with J gene TRBJ1-2, with D unresolved. The CDR3 loop spans 11 amino acids. The V and J ends lost 5 bases and 8 bases respectively, with 12 bases between them. Germline V gene lookup returns CDR1 SQVTM and CDR2 ANQGSEA. CDR3: CSVRVAGGYTF. Written as DNA, the CDR3 is TGCAGCGTTCGCGTCGCCGGGGGCTACACCTTC.

The chain carries TRBV5-1 and TRBJ2-1; D gene ambiguous. CDR1 SGHRS and CDR2 YFSETQ come from the germline V gene. The length of the CDR3 is 11 residues. V lost 5 bases to trimming and J lost 9 bases, with 9 bases between them. This CDR3 reads CASRSGVEQFF. DNA for the CDR3: TGCGCCAGCAGATCCGGTGTTGAGCAGTTCTTC.

Regarding this clone: The sample carries other DNA sequences with the same CDR3. This sequence joins TRBV30 and TRBJ1-4; 9 positions match TRBD1. Germline-derived CDR1 and CDR2 are GTSNPN and SVGIG (reference sequence). V dropped 0 bases and J dropped 7; count of bases not matched to a gene: 3. The CDR3 is made up of 14 amino acids. CDR3 coding DNA: TGTGCCTGGAGTGTACAGGGGGCGGGTGAAAAACTGTTTTTT. It translates to CAWSVQGAGEKLFF.

J is TRBJ1-1 and V is TRBV7-9; no definite D call. Germline V gives CDR1 SEHNR, CDR2 FQNEAQ (reference sequence). The CDR3 runs to 14 residues. Trimming took 4 bases from V and 5 from J, leaving 14 bases between them. CDR3 DNA: TGTGCCAGCAGCTATAGGGATTATAGGACTGAAGCTTTCTTT. It specifies CASSYRDYRTEAFF.

The genes are TRBV27 and TRBJ2-1, with TRBD1 as a possible D gene (6 bases). CDR3 length equals 15 residues. V was cut by 3 bases and J by 0 bases, with 9 bases left in between. Per germline, CDR1 MNHEY and CDR2 SMNVEV (reference sequence). For the CDR3, the DNA is TGTGCCAGCAGTTTTCAGGGGAGCTCCTACAATGAGCAGTTCTTC. Translated: CASSFQGSSYNEQFF.

The chain uses TRBV2 and TRBJ1-1; 12 positions match TRBD1. The V gene end was trimmed by 6 bases and the J gene end by 6 bases; junction bases not matched to a gene: 11. Germline CDR1 reads SNHLY; CDR2 reads FYNNEI. The CDR3 sequence is 16 residues long. This CDR3 is CASRTGTGGRRAEAFF. The CDR3 DNA reads as TGTGCCAGCAGGACCGGGACAGGGGGCAGAAGGGCTGAAGCTTTCTTT.

In this sample, this clone turned up a few times. The chain is built from TRBV7-9 and TRBJ1-2, with 10 bases aligning to TRBD1. This CDR3 contains 15 residues. From germline, CDR1 is SEHNR and CDR2 FQNEAQ (reference sequence). The ends lost 1 base at V and 4 bases at J; junction bases unmatched: 3. Here the CDR3 DNA reads TGTGCCAGCAGCTTAGGGACAGGGGGACGCTATGGCTACACCTTC. This gives the protein CASSLGTGGRYGYTF.

This clone appeared once. The genes are TRBV7-9 and TRBJ1-5; D might be TRBD1 (5 bases). Trimming removed 5 bases at V and 7 bases at J, with 12 bases between. The CDR3 spans 13 residues. Germline V gene sequence: CDR1 SEHNR, CDR2 FQNEAQ (reference sequence). DNA for the CDR3: TGTGCCAGCAGCCCATCGGGGGACCAGCCCCAGCATTTT. Its translation: CASSPSGDQPQHF.

The chain carries TRBV11-2 and TRBJ1-2; 10 bases align to TRBD1. This CDR3 is built from 15 residues. Germline V gives CDR1 SGHAT, CDR2 FQNNGV. J was trimmed by 8 bases and V by 2 bases; bases with no gene match: 8. CDR3 in DNA: TGTGCCAGCAGCTTACGACAGGGGGCCACCGAGGGCTACACCTTC. Translation: CASSLRQGATEGYTF.

The genes are TRBV7-2 and TRBJ2-2; D possibly corresponds to TRBD1 (6 bases). Between the trimmed V and J ends, which lost 4 bases and 8 bases, there was a span of 23 bases. CDR3 size: 17 residues. Germline values: CDR1 SGHTA, CDR2 FQGNSA. The CDR3 DNA sequence: TGTGCCAGCAGCTCCCTAGGGGGATCTTGGAAGTCGGGGGAGCTGTTTTTT. Encoded protein: CASSSLGGSWKSGELFF.

The rearrangement joins TRBV29-1 to TRBJ2-3; 7 positions agree with TRBD2. Germline V gene lookup returns CDR1 SQVTM and CDR2 ANQGSEA. The CDR3 is 16 residues long. With V trimmed by 2 bases and J by 1 base, 9 bases remained unmatched. Here the CDR3 reads CSVEFASRGGTDTQYF. The DNA for the CDR3 is TGCAGCGTTGAATTTGCGTCTCGGGGGGGCACAGATACGCAGTATTTT.

The V gene is TRBV20-1, the J gene TRBJ1-2; D not resolved. The CDR3 totals 11 residues. Trimming took 8 bases from V and 4 from J, leaving 11 bases between them. CDR1 and CDR2 from the germline V gene are DFQATT and SNEGSKA (reference sequence). CDR3 DNA: TGCAGTTCGAGTGCTGCCTATGGCTACACCTTC. Translation gives CSSSAAYGYTF.